This entry is about one T cell receptor beta chain. At least ten counts were recorded for this clonotype. What antigen it recognizes has not been identified. Base qualities are not provided; no much larger clone lies one nucleotide away. The data originate from a study of T cells after yellow fever vaccination (dated by TCRdb to the late 2010s). In terms of the full investigation: Libraries from fractions with low cell numbers were prepared with the SMART-Seq v4 Ultra Low Input RNA kit. Blood samples were taken at several timepoints before and after primary and secondary immunization, and bulk PBMC replicates and cell subsets were isolated. To follow T-cell clones before and after both primary and booster YFV17D yellow fever vaccination, bulk TCR alpha and beta repertoires underwent longitudinal sequencing. Two healthy male donors, one aged 18 to 30 and one aged 30 to 40 years, were included in the cohort.

The treatment or condition label of this sample denotes: live attenuated yellow fever vaccine strain. At every blood-draw timepoint, two biological replicates of bulk PBMCs were collected. PBMCs were isolated from peripheral blood using a standard Ficoll-Paque protocol. RNA was extracted with TriZol from bulk PBMCs, CD4 and CD8 fractions, and dextramer-positive and dextramer-negative fractions. The data were produced on an Illumina NovaSeq 6000. TCR cDNA was synthesized by 5'RACE template switching, through which a universal primer site and unique molecular identifiers were introduced. cDNA synthesis was primed from both the TCR alpha and TCR beta constant segments. Two PCR steps were used to amplify libraries, with sample barcodes and sequencing adapters being added in the second step. Sequencing of the libraries was done on either Illumina HiSeq 2500 (2x100 bp) or NovaSeq (2x150 bp). In the authors' own workflow: MIGEC handled demultiplexing of reads and collapsing into UMI consensus sequences, while MiXCR performed V(D)J alignment. Vaccine-responding clonotypes were defined with edgeR using replicate PBMC samples, requiring FDR below 0.01 and a log2 fold change above 5 up to day 15. CD4 or CD8 identity was assigned to each bulk clonotype according to whether the clonotype was present at higher abundance in the sequenced CD4 repertoire or the sequenced CD8 repertoire. TCRdb reprocessing: public reads trimmed at Q25 with fastp, clones called with MiXCR, in-frame beta chains kept. Under each unique CDR3 protein, matching rows form one entry showing the most common genes and DNA. TCRdb, rather than the study authors, made the V and J calls. The sample profile shows some 240,000 distinct CDR3 sequences; more than 3.5% of them were found once. About a fifth of the sample comes from the top ten.

What the research found in general, with its limitations: FACS-sorted repertoires could contain abundant contaminating clonotypes from the bulk population, so computational filtering was required. Because the study included only a couple of donors, the extent to which the findings can be generalized is limited. A small share of clonotypes occurred in both CD4 and CD8 compartments, likely arising from convergent recombination. After the booster, most clones that had expanded after primary vaccination were detected again (approximately 95% of CD4 and around nine tenths of CD8), suggesting broad maintenance of memory. Compared with the primary T-cell response, the secondary T-cell response was faster but weaker, reaching its peak on day 5 rather than on day 15.

V ends up 0 bases short and J 0 bases short, with an unmatched junction base count of 12. CDR1 and CDR2 (LNHNV, YYDKDF) derive from the germline V gene (reference sequence). CDR3 length: 21 amino acids, cysteine to phenylalanine. The only DNA kept is the CDR3, 63 bases in frame from the first base. This TCR was sampled from a man aged 18 to 30 who received the YFV17D yellow fever vaccine. The receptor chain draws on TRBV15 and TRBJ2-1, and 12 junctional nucleotides match TRBD2. The source material was PBMCs, sampled 15 days after the yellow fever booster vaccination. The CDR3 region has the sequence CATSRDSRLAGDWSSYNEQFF. The sequenced DNA is TGTGCCACCAGCAGAGATTCTAGACTAGCGGGGGACTGGAGCTCCTACAATGAGCAGTTCTTC.